This entry is about one T cell receptor (beta chain). The sample holds other DNA sequences that translate to the same CDR3. The sample belongs to a study of shared clonotypes between healthy human individuals. CD8 cells regarded as naive lacked CD45RO, were positively chosen for CCR7, and omitted terminally differentiated effector memory CD45RA+ cells. This table comes from immunoSEQ multiplex PCR, and its TCRdb copy is limited to in-frame clones, with some not included. Seen here are 1.5 million to 2.5 million clones, roughly 94% observed once, and the top ten hold 1.2%. This CDR3 comprises 13 residues. The germline V and J ends were trimmed by 1 base and 3 bases, with 4 bases remaining between them. Germline V gives CDR1 MDHEN, CDR2 SYDVKM.

The chain couples TRBV28 to TRBJ2-1, with no clear D. The TCR sequence derives from a young man in good health. Sequenced sample: naive CD8+ T cells sorted from blood. CDR3 bases: TGTGCCAGCAGTTTATTAGACTACAATGAGCAGTTCTTC. This codes for CASSLLDYNEQFF.